This TCR beta chain emerged from a study of shared clonotypes between healthy human individuals. The data were produced by immunoSEQ multiplex PCR, yet TCRdb's version contains in-frame clones alone and is incomplete. The table records about 1.1 million clones, more than 75% of them present only once. Study results and caveats: Shared clonotypes: roughly 4.7% naive CD4, approximately 3.4% naive CD8, 2% to 2.5% memory CD4, more than 0.3% memory CD8.

This clone was counted a few times. The antigen is unknown. The CDR3 is 13 amino acids. The ends were cut back, 7 bases at V and 4 bases at J, with 13 bases in the middle. Germline values: CDR1 MNHNS, CDR2 SASEGT. The clonotype originates from a young man in good health. Some clones in this sample may be carry-over from other donors' samples. The chain recombines TRBV6-1 with TRBJ1-1, with TRBD1 as a possible D gene (5 bases). Material: memory CD4+ T cells from PBMCs. Subset given: CD45RA-negative fraction. The CDR3 is CASTRQYLTEAFF. In nucleotides, the CDR3 is TGTGCCAGCACTAGACAGTATCTCACTGAAGCTTTCTTT.